This T cell receptor (beta chain) was documented in a study of blood T cells in healthy people across ages. At the level of the study: Template switching captured about one barcoded beta molecule per two T cells.

The V and J ends lost 5 bases and 1 base, in that order; junction bases with no gene match: 5. Germline loops: CDR1 MNHEY, CDR2 SMNVEV (reference sequence). The CDR3 loop spans 16 amino acids. A second PCR of 7 to 11 cycles used a sample-barcoded 5' primer and a J-beta primer mix. TCRdb called the 5' RACE reads again in MiXCR, with one record for every CDR3 protein. This repertoire shows about a million distinct CDR3 sequences, 48% found once; its top ten account for 10% to 15%. This clonotype was counted between two and nine times. Every participating donor contributed about 10 milliliters of peripheral blood through a draw. Every sample yielded at least 6 million isolated PBMCs.

The source is a young man in good health. V usage is TRBV27 and J usage is TRBJ2-3; 11 bases line up with TRBD2. The sequenced sample was blood. The CDR3 DNA reads as TGTGCCAGCAGTCCCCAACTAGCGGGGGGCACAGATACGCAGTATTTT. Residues: CASSPQLAGGTDTQYF.